This T cell receptor beta chain derives from a study of blood T cell repertoires in COVID-19. Profiled with immunoSEQ multiplex PCR; TCRdb holds only in-frame clones, not every one. The data hold more than 150,000 clones, with 94% observed a single time. The TCR sequence derives from a man between 25 and 39 years old with COVID-19, enrolled during active disease. Sample: peripheral blood.

The CDR3 loop reads CASSRRGKDGYTF. In nucleotides, the CDR3 is TGTGCCAGTAGTAGGCGGGGTAAGGATGGCTACACCTTC. The chain uses TRBV19 and TRBJ1-2; D unresolved. Germline V gives CDR1 LNHDA, CDR2 SQIVND (reference sequence). The CDR3 covers 13 residues. V was cut by 4 bases and J by 6 bases, with 12 bases left in between.